The 27 T cell receptor beta chains below come from one sample, sequenced in a study of T cell responses to AZD1222 COVID-19 vaccine. TCRdb's copy holds only in-frame clones and misses some; the assay was immunoSEQ multiplex PCR. This table holds some 52,000 clones, 87% found once. The specimen was peripheral blood, collected 28 days after the second AZD1222 dose. These receptors were collected from an adult who received the AZD1222 COVID-19 vaccine.

The genes are TRBV6-2 or TRBV6-3 and TRBJ2-3, with D uncertain. V was shortened by 6 bases and J by 6 bases, with 13 bases between the two germline ends. Germline CDR1 is MNHEY and CDR2 is SVGEGT. The CDR3 sequence is 13 residues long. CDR3 sequence: CASSPGFADTQYF. CDR3 bases: TGTGCCAGCAGCCCTGGGTTTGCGGATACGCAGTATTTT.

This clone was seen once. The CDR3 nucleotides are TGTGCCAGTAGTATTGCCCGATGGGGGTCTAATGAAAAACTGTTTTTT. Translation gives CASSIARWGSNEKLFF. The chain employs TRBV19 and TRBJ1-4; D possibly corresponds to TRBD1 (5 bases). Germline assignment: CDR1 LNHDA and CDR2 SQIVND (reference sequence). This CDR3 comprises 16 residues. Deletions cut 3 bases from V and 3 bases from J, with 14 bases between.

This rearrangement joins TRBV18 to TRBJ2-2; 8 bases map to TRBD2. The V and J ends lost 3 bases and 7 bases, in that order; junction bases with no gene match: 7. The CDR3 is made up of 15 amino acids. CDR1 is KGHSH, CDR2 LQKENI, per germline. DNA of the CDR3: TGTGCCAGCTCACCGGGACTAGTTTCCATCGGGGAGCTGTTTTTT. This sequence encodes CASSPGLVSIGELFF.

The V gene is TRBV2, the J gene TRBJ1-3; perhaps TRBD1 as D (6 bases). The germline CDR1 and CDR2 sequences are SNHLY and FYNNEI. There are 14 residues in the CDR3. V dropped 8 bases and J dropped 0 bases, with 11 bases sitting between them. The CDR3 nucleotides are TGTGCCAGCCGACCGGACAGCTCTGGAAACACCATATATTTT. Translation gives CASRPDSSGNTIYF.

The chain combines TRBV5-1 with TRBJ2-1, with TRBD2 matching 9 bases. Germline CDR1 SGHRS, CDR2 YFSETQ. This CDR3 region has 16 residues. Trimming cost V 0 bases and J 4 bases; bases outside gene matches: 5. CDR3 DNA sequence: TGCGCCAGCAGCTTGGGGGGACTAGCAGCTTACAATGAGCAGTTCTTC. Translated: CASSLGGLAAYNEQFF.

The chain couples TRBV28 to TRBJ2-1; tentatively, D is TRBD2 (6 bases). CDR1 is MDHEN, CDR2 SYDVKM, per germline. Trimming removed 3 bases at V and 2 bases at J, with 20 bases between. This CDR3 comprises 18 residues. The CDR3 region is CASSFGPPRGKTYNEQFF. DNA of the CDR3: TGTGCCAGCAGTTTTGGGCCCCCCCGCGGGAAGACCTACAATGAGCAGTTCTTC.

The chain employs TRBV10-3 and TRBJ1-6, with D maybe TRBD1 (5 bases). V dropped 7 bases and J dropped 5 bases, with 15 bases sitting between them. The CDR3 spans 15 residues. Germline V gene data show CDR1 as ENHRY and CDR2 as SYGVKD. The CDR3 sequence: CAIKGGAGNNSPLHF. The CDR3 nucleotides read TGTGCCATCAAAGGAGGGGCTGGGAATAATTCACCCCTCCACTTT.

Points on this clone: Additional DNA sequences in this sample encode the identical CDR3. This rearrangement joins TRBV3-1 (or the pseudogene TRBV3-2) to TRBJ1-2, with D possibly TRBD1 on 5 matching bases. V lost 1 base and J 3 bases, leaving 9 bases between the germline ends. The CDR3 extends over 14 amino acids. Germline V gives CDR1 LGHDT, CDR2 YNNKEL (reference sequence). CDR3 sequence (DNA): TGTGCCAGCAGCCAAGCCGGCAGGGACTATGGCTACACCTTC. It translates to CASSQAGRDYGYTF.

This clone was seen a few times. The genes are TRBV27 and TRBJ2-7; 9 nucleotides line up with TRBD2. CDR1 and CDR2 from the germline V gene are MNHEY and SMNVEV (reference sequence). V shed 1 base and J 6 bases; nucleotides not matched to a gene: 7. CDR3 length equals 15 residues. The CDR3 DNA follows: TGTGCCAGCAGTTTATGGGGCGGGAGGGCCGGCGAGCAGTACTTC. Amino acid sequence: CASSLWGGRAGEQYF.

The chain uses TRBV13 and TRBJ2-7; D call uncertain. CDR3 size: 13 residues. V gave up 5 bases and J gave up 4 bases, with 12 bases separating them. Germline CDR1 reads PRHDT; CDR2 reads FYEKMQ (reference sequence). The CDR3 nucleotides are TGTGCCAGCAGCCCGATGACCGGGTACGAGCAGTACTTC. Translated: CASSPMTGYEQYF.

The V call is TRBV19, the J call TRBJ2-1, with 9 bases identical to TRBD2. This CDR3 is built from 18 residues. J was trimmed by 0 bases and V by 2 bases; bases with no gene match: 8. The germline V gene encodes CDR1 LNHDA and CDR2 SQIVND (reference sequence). The CDR3 DNA is TGTGCCAGTAGTATATCGAGCGGGAGGCCCATCTCCTACAATGAGCAGTTCTTC. As protein: CASSISSGRPISYNEQFF.

This chain joins TRBV4-2 and TRBJ2-1; 8 bases fit TRBD2. V lost 1 base to trimming and J lost 3 bases; unmatched junction nucleotides: 5. The CDR3 extends over 16 amino acids. Per the germline V gene, CDR1 is LGHNA and CDR2 is YNFKEQ. The CDR3 sequence: CASSQATSGYYNEQFF. The CDR3 nucleotides are TGTGCCAGCAGCCAAGCAACTAGCGGCTACTACAATGAGCAGTTCTTC.

This chain uses TRBV29-1 with TRBJ2-5; D is unresolved. The CDR3 loop spans 12 amino acids. V was pared by 3 bases and J by 2 bases, with 7 bases between. Germline CDR1 reads SQVTM; CDR2 reads ANQGSEA. The CDR3 is CSVETPQETQYF. Here the CDR3 DNA reads TGCAGCGTTGAGACACCACAAGAGACCCAGTACTTC. Looking up the rest from reference TRBV29-1 and TRBJ2-5 gives the full variable domain: SAVISQKPSRDICQRGTSLTIQCQVDSQVTMMFWYRQQPGQSLTLIATANQGSEATYESGFVIDKFPISRPNLTFSTLTVSNMSPEDSSIYLCSVETPQETQYFGPGTRLLVL.

The count of this clone is one. The chain employs TRBV7-9 and TRBJ1-3; no definite D call. The CDR3 contains 17 residues. Germline lookup yields CDR1 SEHNR and CDR2 FQNEAQ (reference sequence). V was cut by 7 bases and J by 0 bases, with 19 bases left in between. The CDR3 reads CASTAALSWGSGNTIYF. DNA for the CDR3: TGTGCCAGCACCGCGGCCCTCAGTTGGGGCTCTGGAAACACCATATATTTT.

The V gene is TRBV28, the J gene TRBJ1-2, with no clear D. The V end was cut by 2 bases, the J end by 4 bases, with 11 bases between. Germline CDR1 MDHEN, CDR2 SYDVKM. This CDR3 region has 14 residues. The CDR3 sequence: CASSLTGAFYGYTF. CDR3 DNA sequence: TGTGCCAGCAGTTTAACGGGAGCGTTCTATGGCTACACCTTC.

The J gene is TRBJ2-7, the V gene TRBV21-1; the table gives TRBD2 as D, unverified against the DNA. TRBV21-1 is assigned pseudogene status. The CDR3 has 18 amino acids. The CDR3 region is CANLIRTSGSPDSYEQYF. Written as DNA, the CDR3 is TGTGCCAACCTAATTAGGACTAGCGGGAGCCCAGACTCCTACGAGCAGTACTTC.

The chain recombines TRBV19 with TRBJ1-2, with TRBD1 identical over 8 bases. Germline loops: CDR1 LNHDA, CDR2 SQIVND (reference sequence). Trimming cost V 3 bases and J 0 bases; bases outside gene matches: 9. The CDR3 is 17 amino acids. The CDR3, as DNA: TGTGCCAGTAGTATGTACGCCCCGGGACAGGCTAACTATGGCTACACCTTC. Translating it yields CASSMYAPGQANYGYTF.

The chain uses TRBV20-1 and TRBJ2-2, with 14 bases that match TRBD2. J gave up 5 bases and V 3 bases, and 11 bases lay outside the gene matches. Germline V gene data show CDR1 as DFQATT and CDR2 as SNEGSKA (reference sequence). The CDR3 length is 18 residues. In nucleotides, the CDR3 is TGCAGTGCTAGTCCCGGACTAGCGGGAGGCCGGAGAACCGGGGAGCTGTTTTTT. Amino acids: CSASPGLAGGRRTGELFF.

This chain joins TRBV5-1 and TRBJ2-7; 8 nucleotides align to TRBD2. CDR3 length: 13 residues. Germline V gives CDR1 SGHRS, CDR2 YFSETQ. V lost 4 bases, J lost 6 bases, and 6 bases stayed unmatched. CDR3 in amino acids: CASSAGLEGEQYF. CDR3 nucleotide sequence: TGCGCCAGCAGCGCGGGACTAGAGGGCGAGCAGTACTTC.

This chain's CDR3 is CSVEETGTSGYNEQFF. CDR3 DNA: TGCAGCGTTGAAGAAACCGGGACTAGCGGCTACAATGAGCAGTTCTTC. This chain joins TRBV29-1 and TRBJ2-1, with 11 bases fitting TRBD2. The V gene end was trimmed by 0 bases and the J gene end by 3 bases; junction bases not matched to a gene: 4. This CDR3 is built from 16 residues. Per germline, CDR1 SQVTM and CDR2 ANQGSEA.

The chain joins TRBV28 to TRBJ2-1, with 9 nucleotides matching TRBD1. Germline CDR1 MDHEN, CDR2 SYDVKM. The V and J ends lost 6 bases and 8 bases, in that order; junction bases with no gene match: 14. This CDR3 spans 16 amino acids. The CDR3 region is CASSTLGQGSGDEQFF. CDR3 DNA sequence: TGTGCCAGCAGCACACTTGGACAGGGGAGTGGGGATGAGCAGTTCTTC. Based on the CDR3 plus reference TRBV28 and TRBJ2-1, the full variable domain is DVKVTQSSRYLVKRTGEKVFLECVQDMDHENMFWYRQDPGLGLRLIYFSYDVKMKEKGDIPEGYSVSREKKERFSLILESASTNQTSMYLCASSTLGQGSGDEQFFGPGTRLTVL.

This clone was seen a single time. The chain employs TRBV11-2 and TRBJ2-7; possibly TRBD1 or TRBD2 for D (5 bases each). Germline CDR1 reads SGHAT; CDR2 reads FQNNGV. V was cut by 4 bases and J by 0 bases, with 10 bases left in between. The CDR3 has 14 residues. The chain's CDR3 is CASSSRGNSYEQYF. In DNA, the CDR3 is TGTGCCAGCAGCTCACGGGGCAACTCCTACGAGCAGTACTTC. Looking up the rest from reference TRBV11-2 and TRBJ2-7 gives the full variable domain: EAGVAQSPRYKIIEKRQSVAFWCNPISGHATLYWYQQILGQGPKLLIQFQNNGVVDDSQLPKDRFSAERLKGVDSTLKIQPAKLEDSAVYLCASSSRGNSYEQYFGPGTRLTVT.

This chain joins TRBV12-3 or TRBV12-4 and TRBJ1-4; 7 nucleotides line up with TRBD1. This CDR3 comprises 13 residues. V lost 6 bases, J lost 8 bases, and 6 bases stayed unmatched. Here the CDR3 DNA reads TGTGCCAGCAGCCCTCCGACAGGGGAAAAACTGTTTTTT. This sequence encodes CASSPPTGEKLFF.

The genes are TRBV5-1 and TRBJ2-2; D uncertain. Germline CDR1 reads SGHRS; CDR2 reads YFSETQ. This CDR3 comprises 12 residues. The V end lost 2 bases, the J end lost 2 bases, and 1 base lay between the germline ends. The CDR3 is CASSFNTGELFF. The DNA of the CDR3 is TGCGCCAGCAGCTTTAACACCGGGGAGCTGTTTTTT.

The rearrangement joins TRBV19 to TRBJ2-7; TRBD2 matches 10 bases. The CDR3 has 13 residues. With 6 bases clipped from V and 5 bases from J, the junction kept 4 bases outside the gene matches. Per germline, CDR1 LNHDA and CDR2 SQIVND (reference sequence). Here the CDR3 DNA reads TGTGCCAGTAGCCAAGCGGGAGGGGACGAGCAGTACTTC. Protein: CASSQAGGDEQYF. Combining the CDR3 with reference TRBV19 and TRBJ2-7 gives the whole variable domain DGGITQSPKYLFRKEGQNVTLSCEQNLNHDAMYWYRQDPGQGLRLIYYSQIVNDFQKGDIAEGYSVSREKKESFPLTVTSAQKNPTAFYLCASSQAGGDEQYFGPGTRLTVT.

V usage is TRBV11-3 and J usage is TRBJ2-2; tentatively, D is TRBD2 (5 bases). The CDR3 sequence is 14 residues long. V lost 0 bases and J 7 bases, leaving 9 bases between the germline ends. Germline V gene data show CDR1 as SGHNT and CDR2 as YENEEA. In DNA form, the CDR3 reads TGTGCCAGCAGCTTAGATCATGGAGGCGGGGAGCTGTTTTTT. This encodes CASSLDHGGGELFF.

This chain connects TRBV21-1 to TRBJ2-4; no check of the table's D call, TRBD2, against the DNA was made. TRBV21-1 is annotated as a pseudogene. This CDR3 spans 19 amino acids. CDR3 DNA: TGTGCCAGCAGCAACGCTAGGCCGGCGGGCTTCGTAGCCAAAAACATTCAGTACTTC. It specifies CASSNARPAGFVAKNIQYF.